This TCR beta chain derives from a study of blood T cell repertoires in COVID-19. This clone occurred a few times. The CDR3 runs to 15 residues. V was cut by 1 base and J by 0 bases, with 9 bases left in between. From germline, CDR1 is MNHNS and CDR2 SASEGT. Profiling relied on immunoSEQ multiplex PCR, and the TCRdb table lists in-frame clones only, not all of them. The table lists 150,000 to 200,000 clones, approximately 84% of them singletons. This clonotype originated in a human donor with acute or convalescent COVID-19. The donor label of this sample is uncertain. Sequenced: peripheral blood. V is TRBV6-1 and J is TRBJ1-2; D remains unclear. The CDR3 sequence: CASSEVEGTNYGYTF. The CDR3 DNA sequence: TGTGCCAGCAGTGAAGTAGAGGGTACTAACTATGGCTACACCTTC.